The clone carrying this T cell receptor (delta chain) appeared a few times. The antigen is not known. The data stem from a study of Vδ1+ human thymocytes. The template was reverse-transcribed extracted RNA. CDR3 amplicons came from multiplex PCR with pooled V-gene forward and constant-region reverse primers. TCRdb ran CATT on the multiplex PCR reads. Of over 45,000 delta-chain clones listed, 15% are singletons. Germline assignment: CDR1 TSWWSYY and CDR2 QGS. V shed 5 bases and J 1 base; nucleotides not matched to a gene: 26. The CDR3 is 22 amino acids. The study, taken as a whole, reports: In the thymus, TRG and TRD repertoires looked highly polyclonal with Gaussian CDR3 lengths. Around 20% of thymic delta-chain sequences were Vdelta2, with few Vdelta3, unlike blood Vdelta1+ controls.

The V gene is TRDV1, the J gene TRDJ1; 9 bases align to TRDD3. The clonotype was recovered from a boy less than two years old who had congenital heart surgery. The sample comprised Vdelta1+ gamma-delta thymocytes from the thymus. Subset in this sample: FACS-sorted CD3+ TCRalphabeta- TCRVdelta1+ TCRVdelta2- thymocytes. Written as DNA, the CDR3 is TGTGCTCTTGGGACGAGATGGCCTTCCTCTATCAGGGGGATACTGGGCACCGATAAACTCATCTTT. Its protein is CALGTRWPSSIRGILGTDKLIF.